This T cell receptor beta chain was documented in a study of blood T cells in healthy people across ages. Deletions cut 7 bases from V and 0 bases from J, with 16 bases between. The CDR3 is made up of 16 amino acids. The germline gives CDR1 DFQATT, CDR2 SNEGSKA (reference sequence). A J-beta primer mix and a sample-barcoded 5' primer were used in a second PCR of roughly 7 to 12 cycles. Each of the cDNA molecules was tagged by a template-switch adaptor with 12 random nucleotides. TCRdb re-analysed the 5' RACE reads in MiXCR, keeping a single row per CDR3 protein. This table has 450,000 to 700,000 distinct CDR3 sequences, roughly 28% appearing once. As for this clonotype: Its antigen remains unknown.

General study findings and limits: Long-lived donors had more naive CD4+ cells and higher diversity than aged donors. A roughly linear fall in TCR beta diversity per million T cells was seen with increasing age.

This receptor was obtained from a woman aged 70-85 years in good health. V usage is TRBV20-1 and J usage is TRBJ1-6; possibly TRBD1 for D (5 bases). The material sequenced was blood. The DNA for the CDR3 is TGCAGTGTTAAGACAGATTCGAGCTCCTATAATTCACCCCTCCACTTT. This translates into CSVKTDSSSYNSPLHF.